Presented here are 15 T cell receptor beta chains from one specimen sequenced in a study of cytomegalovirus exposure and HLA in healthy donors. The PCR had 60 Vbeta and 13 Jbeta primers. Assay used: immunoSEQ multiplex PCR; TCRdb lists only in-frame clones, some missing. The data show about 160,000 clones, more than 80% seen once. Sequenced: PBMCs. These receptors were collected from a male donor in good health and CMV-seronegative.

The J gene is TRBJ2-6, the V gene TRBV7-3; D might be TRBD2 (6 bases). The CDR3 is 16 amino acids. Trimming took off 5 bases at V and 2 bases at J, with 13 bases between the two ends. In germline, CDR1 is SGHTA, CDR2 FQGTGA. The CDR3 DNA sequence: TGTGCCAGCAGCCCATCGACTAGGACTGGGGCCAACGTCCTGACTTTC. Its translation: CASSPSTRTGANVLTF.

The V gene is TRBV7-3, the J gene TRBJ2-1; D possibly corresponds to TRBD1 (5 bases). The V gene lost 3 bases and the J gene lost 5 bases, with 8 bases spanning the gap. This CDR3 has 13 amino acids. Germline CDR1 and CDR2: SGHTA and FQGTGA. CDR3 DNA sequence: TGTGCCAGCAGCTTTGGACAAGACAATGAGCAGTTCTTC. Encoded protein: CASSFGQDNEQFF.

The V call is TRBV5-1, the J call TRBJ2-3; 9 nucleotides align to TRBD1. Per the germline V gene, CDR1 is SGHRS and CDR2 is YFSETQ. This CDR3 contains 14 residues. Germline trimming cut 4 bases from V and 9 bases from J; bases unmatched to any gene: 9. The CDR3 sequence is CASSPSRTGGTQYF. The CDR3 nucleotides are TGCGCCAGCAGCCCTTCACGCACAGGGGGCACGCAGTATTTT.

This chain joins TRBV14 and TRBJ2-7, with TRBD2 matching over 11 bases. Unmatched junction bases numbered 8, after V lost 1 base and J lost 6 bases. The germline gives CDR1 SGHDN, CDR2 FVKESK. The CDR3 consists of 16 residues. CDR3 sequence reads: CASSQGLAGNRGEQYF. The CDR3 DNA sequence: TGTGCCAGCAGCCAAGGACTAGCGGGGAATCGGGGCGAGCAGTACTTC. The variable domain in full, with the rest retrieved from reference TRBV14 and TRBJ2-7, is EAGVTQFPSHSVIEKGQTVTLRCDPISGHDNLYWYRRVMGKEIKFLLHFVKESKQDESGMPNNRFLAERTGGTYSTLKVQPAELEDSGVYFCASSQGLAGNRGEQYFGPGTRLTVT.

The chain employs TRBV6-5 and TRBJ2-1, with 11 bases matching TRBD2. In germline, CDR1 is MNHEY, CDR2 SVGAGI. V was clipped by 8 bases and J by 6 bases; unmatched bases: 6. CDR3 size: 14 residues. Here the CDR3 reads CASVFSGRVNEQFF. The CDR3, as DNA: TGTGCCAGCGTCTTTAGCGGGAGGGTCAATGAGCAGTTCTTC.

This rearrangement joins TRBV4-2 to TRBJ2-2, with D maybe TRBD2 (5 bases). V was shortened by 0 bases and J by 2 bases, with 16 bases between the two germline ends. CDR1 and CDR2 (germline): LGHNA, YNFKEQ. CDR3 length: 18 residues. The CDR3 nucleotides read TGTGCCAGCAGCCAAGATGTCCCTAGCCCATCTAACACCGGGGAGCTGTTTTTT. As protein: CASSQDVPSPSNTGELFF.

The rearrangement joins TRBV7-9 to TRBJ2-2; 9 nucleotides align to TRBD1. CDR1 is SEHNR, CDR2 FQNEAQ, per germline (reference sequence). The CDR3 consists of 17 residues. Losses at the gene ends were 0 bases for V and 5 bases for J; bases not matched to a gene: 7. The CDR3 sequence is CASSLAGTGNRTGELFF. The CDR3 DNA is TGTGCCAGCAGCTTAGCCGGGACAGGGAATAGAACCGGGGAGCTGTTTTTT.

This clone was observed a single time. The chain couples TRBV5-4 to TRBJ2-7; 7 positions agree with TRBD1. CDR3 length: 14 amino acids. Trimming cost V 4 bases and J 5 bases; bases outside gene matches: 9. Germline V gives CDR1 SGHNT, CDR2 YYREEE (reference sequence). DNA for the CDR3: TGTGCCAGCAGCCCACGGACAGGTGTGCACGAGCAGTACTTC. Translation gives CASSPRTGVHEQYF. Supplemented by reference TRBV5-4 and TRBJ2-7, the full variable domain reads ETGVTQSPTHLIKTRGQQVTLRCSSQSGHNTVSWYQQALGQGPQFIFQYYREEENGRGNFPPRFSGLQFPNYSSELNVNALELDDSALYLCASSPRTGVHEQYFGPGTRLTVT.

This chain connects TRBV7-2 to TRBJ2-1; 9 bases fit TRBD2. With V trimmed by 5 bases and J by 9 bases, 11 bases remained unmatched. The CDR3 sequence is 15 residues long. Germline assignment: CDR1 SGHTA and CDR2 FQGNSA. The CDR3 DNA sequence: TGTGCCAGCAGCGAGTTAGCGGGAGAGTTAGTTGAGCAGTTCTTC. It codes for CASSELAGELVEQFF. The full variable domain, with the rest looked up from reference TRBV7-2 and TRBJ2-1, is GAGVSQSPSNKVTEKGKDVELRCDPISGHTALYWYRQSLGQGLEFLIYFQGNSAPDKSGLPSDRFSAERTGGSVSTLTIQRTQQEDSAVYLCASSELAGELVEQFFGPGTRLTVL.

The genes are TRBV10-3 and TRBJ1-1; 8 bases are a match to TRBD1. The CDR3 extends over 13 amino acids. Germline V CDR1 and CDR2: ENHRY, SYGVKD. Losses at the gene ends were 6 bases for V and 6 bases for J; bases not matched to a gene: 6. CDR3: CAIRGQGYPEAFF. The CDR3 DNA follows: TGTGCCATCAGAGGACAGGGTTACCCTGAAGCTTTCTTT.

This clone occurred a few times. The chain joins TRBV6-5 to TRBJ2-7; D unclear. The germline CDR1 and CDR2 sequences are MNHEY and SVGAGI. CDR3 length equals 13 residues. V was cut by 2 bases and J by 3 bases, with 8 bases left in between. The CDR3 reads CASSYRRNYEQYF. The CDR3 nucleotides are TGTGCCAGCAGTTACCGCAGAAACTACGAGCAGTACTTC.

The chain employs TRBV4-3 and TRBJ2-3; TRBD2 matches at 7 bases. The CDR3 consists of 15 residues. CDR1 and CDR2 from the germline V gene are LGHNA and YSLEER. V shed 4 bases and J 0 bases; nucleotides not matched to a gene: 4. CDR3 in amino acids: CASSLRAGSTDTQYF. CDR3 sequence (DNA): TGCGCCAGCAGCCTCCGAGCGGGGAGCACAGATACGCAGTATTTT.

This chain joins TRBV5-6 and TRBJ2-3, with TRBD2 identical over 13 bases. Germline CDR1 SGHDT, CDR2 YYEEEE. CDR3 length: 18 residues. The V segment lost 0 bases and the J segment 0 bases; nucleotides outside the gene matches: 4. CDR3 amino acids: CASSLAGTSGASTDTQYF. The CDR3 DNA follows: TGTGCCAGCAGCTTGGCCGGGACTAGCGGGGCTAGCACAGATACGCAGTATTTT.

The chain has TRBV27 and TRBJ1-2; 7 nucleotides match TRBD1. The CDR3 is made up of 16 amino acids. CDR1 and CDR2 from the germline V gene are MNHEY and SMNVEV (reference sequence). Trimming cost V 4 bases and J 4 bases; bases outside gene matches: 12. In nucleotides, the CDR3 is TGTGCCAGCAGTTCTAAGCGGGCAGGGGGAGGCTATGGCTACACCTTC. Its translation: CASSSKRAGGGYGYTF.

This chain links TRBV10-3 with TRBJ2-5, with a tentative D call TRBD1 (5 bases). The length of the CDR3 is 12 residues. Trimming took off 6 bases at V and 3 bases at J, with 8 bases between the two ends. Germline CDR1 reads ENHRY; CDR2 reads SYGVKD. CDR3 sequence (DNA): TGTGCCATCAGGGACACAAAAGAGACCCAGTACTTC. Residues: CAIRDTKETQYF.